The 5 T cell receptor beta chains below come from one sample, sequenced in a study of CD8+ T cells in alopecia areata. In each case, RNA was isolated and then reverse transcribed into cDNA as the sequencing template. The assay was immunoSEQ multiplex PCR, and TCRdb's table has in-frame clones only and misses some. The sample has around 100,000 clones, none seen only once; the top ten hold about 18%. Sequenced material: lesional skin. The receptors derive from a C3H/HeJ mouse with alopecia areata. This strain's MHC haplotype is H2-k.

Many counts were recorded for this clone. Genes here carry mouse names. The read ends 4 residues shy of where the CDR3 ends; the end is completed using the germline J gene. The chain carries TRBV19 and TRBJ2-3; weak D call: TRBD2 (6 bases). The length of the CDR3 is 14 residues. Germline CDR1 and CDR2: FNHDT and SITEND (reference sequence). Trimming shortened V by 5 bases and J by 0 bases, and 10 bases separated the two germline ends. The sequenced CDR3 bases are TGTGCCAGCAGCGACTGGTCTAGTGCAGAA. Protein: CASSDWSSAE. The full CDR3 sequence reads CASSDWSSAETLYF.

About this clone itself: Gene names are mouse gene names. The CDR3 protein is CASSEGNYAEQFF. CDR3 DNA, as far as it was read: TGTGCCAGCTCTGAGGGGAACTATGCT. The gene calls are TRBV12-1 and TRBJ2-1; D is possibly TRBD1 (5 bases). The read finishes 4 residues shy of the CDR3 end, and the germline J gene is used to complete it. V was pared by 3 bases and J by 1 base, with 6 bases between. Germline values: CDR1 SGHSN, CDR2 HYEKVE. This CDR3 is built from 13 residues.

This clone was counted between two and nine times. Any gene name here is a mouse gene name. CDR3 DNA, as far as it was read: TGTGCCAGCAGTACCATCGGGACACCAAACTCC. It is translated as CASSTIGTPNS. The whole CDR3 is CASSTIGTPNSDYTF. This chain connects TRBV13-3 to TRBJ1-2; D is possibly TRBD1 (6 bases). Read sequence stops 4 residues before the CDR3 end, and the germline J gene provides the missing end. The V end lost 4 bases, the J end lost 0 bases, and 13 bases lay between the germline ends. The germline V gene encodes CDR1 NNHDY and CDR2 SYVADS. The CDR3 length is 15 residues.

Notes on this clone: Each gene name is a mouse one. Sequencing ends 4 residues short of the CDR3 end; the germline J gene provides the rest. The chain combines TRBV1 with TRBJ1-4; TRBD1 matches at 8 bases. CDR1 is NSQYPW, CDR2 LRSPGD, per germline (reference sequence). The CDR3 consists of 15 residues. CDR3 amino acids: CTCSAARGLSERLFF. CDR3 DNA, as far as it was read: TGCACCTGCAGTGCAGCCAGGGGGCTGAGCGAA.

Comment on this clone: Mouse germline and gene names are used. The read gets to within 4 residues of the CDR3 end, and the germline J gene fills in the rest. The gene calls are TRBV17 and TRBJ2-5, with TRBD2 matching 8 bases. Trimming removed 2 bases from V and 3 bases from J; junction bases left unmatched: 4. This CDR3 is built from 15 residues. Germline assignment: CDR1 MNHDT and CDR2 YYDKIL. The CDR3 is CASSRFPGGQDTQYF. CDR3 DNA (partial): TGTGCTAGCAGTAGATTCCCTGGGGGGCAAGAC. The variable domain in full, with the rest retrieved from reference TRBV17 and TRBJ2-5, is DTTVKQNPRYKLARVGKPVNLICSQTMNHDTMYWYQKKPNQAPKLLLFYYDKILNREADTFEKFQSSRPNNSFCSLYIGSAGLEYSAMYLCASSRFPGGQDTQYFGPGTRLLVL.